This entry describes one T cell receptor beta chain. Original data processing: Counts of nucleated cells, estimated from reference gene primer amplification, were obtained. This table comes from immunoSEQ multiplex PCR, and its TCRdb copy is limited to in-frame clones, with some not included. V, J and clone size derive from that table, while D and trimming were established from the DNA sequence. The sample records 6,000 to 7,000 clones, around 85% being singletons. The data belong to a study of blood T cell repertoires in COVID-19. The CDR3 totals 17 residues. The V end was cut by 4 bases, the J end by 2 bases, with 17 bases between. CDR1 and CDR2 from the germline V gene are SGHNT and YENEEA.

The specimen sequenced was peripheral blood. The TCR sequence derives from a human donor in a cohort sampled during active COVID-19. J is TRBJ2-2 and V is TRBV11-3; D possibly corresponds to TRBD2 (6 bases). The CDR3 bases are TGTGCCAGCAGCTCCCATCTCATAGCGGCCAACACCGGGGAGCTGTTTTTT. Translated, it gives CASSSHLIAANTGELFF.